The 20 T cell receptor beta chains reported below all come from one sample, sequenced in a study of blood T cell repertoires in COVID-19. Assay used: immunoSEQ multiplex PCR; TCRdb lists only in-frame clones, some missing. The table has around 160,000 clones, roughly 90% seen once. The source material was PBMCs or T cells enriched from blood (not recorded which). All receptors derive from a woman aged 30 to 39 with acute COVID-19.

The J gene is TRBJ2-7, the V gene TRBV6-9; 10 bases are a match to TRBD2. In germline, CDR1 is MNHGY, CDR2 SVAAGI. The trim removed 5 bases at V and 4 bases at J, leaving 8 bases unmatched. This CDR3 contains 15 residues. In DNA, the CDR3 is TGTGCCAGCAGTACACCTAGCGGGAGACCTTACGAGCAGTACTTC. Its protein product is CASSTPSGRPYEQYF.

The rearrangement uses TRBV27 and TRBJ1-1; 7 nucleotides agree with TRBD1. The length of the CDR3 is 15 residues. V trimming: 2 bases; J trimming: 3 bases; junction bases outside the gene matches: 6. Germline CDR1 and CDR2: MNHEY and SMNVEV (reference sequence). The CDR3: CASSLQAGGYTEAFF. The CDR3 nucleotides read TGTGCCAGCAGTTTACAGGCAGGGGGTTACACTGAAGCTTTCTTT.

The CDR3 loop reads CASSHISGSGPDTQYF. As DNA, the CDR3 is TGTGCCAGCAGCCATATCAGCGGGAGTGGACCAGATACGCAGTATTTT. The chain is built from TRBV3-1 (or the pseudogene TRBV3-2) and TRBJ2-3; 8 bases are shared with TRBD2. V was clipped by 3 bases and J by 4 bases; unmatched bases: 9. The CDR3 is made up of 16 amino acids. Germline lookup yields CDR1 LGHDT and CDR2 YNNKEL (reference sequence).

The J gene is TRBJ1-1, the V gene TRBV27; weak D call: TRBD1 (6 bases). This CDR3 region has 15 residues. In germline, CDR1 is MNHEY, CDR2 SMNVEV (reference sequence). Trimming took off 2 bases at V and 1 base at J, with 11 bases between the two ends. The CDR3 DNA follows: TGTGCCAGCAGTTTAATACCACAGGGGAACACTGAAGCTTTCTTT. Translating gives CASSLIPQGNTEAFF.

The V gene is TRBV3-1 (or the pseudogene TRBV3-2), the J gene TRBJ1-1; D gene unclear. The CDR3 sequence is 14 residues long. V lost 4 bases, J lost 2 bases, and 11 bases lay in between. The germline gives CDR1 LGHDT, CDR2 YNNKEL (reference sequence). The CDR3 region is CASSPTDHNTEAFF. The CDR3 nucleotides read TGTGCCAGCAGCCCAACAGATCACAACACTGAAGCTTTCTTT.

The chain employs TRBV7-8 and TRBJ2-1, with 12 bases matching TRBD2. The length of the CDR3 is 20 residues. The junction had 13 bases not matched to a gene; V was cut back by 2 bases and J by 2 bases. The germline gives CDR1 SGHVS, CDR2 FQNEAQ. CDR3: CASSLSWRLAGVGTYNEQFF. In DNA form, the CDR3 reads TGTGCCAGCAGCTTAAGTTGGAGACTAGCGGGAGTCGGAACCTACAATGAGCAGTTCTTC.

The chain carries TRBV7-3 and TRBJ1-4; D possibly corresponds to TRBD1 (6 bases). CDR1 and CDR2 from the germline V gene are SGHTA and FQGTGA. The CDR3 is 19 residues long. V lost 5 bases to trimming and J lost 7 bases, with 29 bases between them. CDR3 protein: CASSLRDKQEEDGGEKLFF. CDR3 sequence (DNA): TGTGCCAGCAGCCTCCGGGACAAGCAGGAGGAGGATGGGGGTGAAAAACTGTTTTTT.

On this clone: The junction and the germline gene differ at one end; a read error may be behind it. The gene calls are TRBV5-1 and TRBJ2-5; D is possibly TRBD1 (6 bases). From germline, CDR1 is SGHRS and CDR2 YFSETQ. The CDR3 runs to 14 residues. CDR3 bases: TGCGCCAGCAGTTTGGCGGACAGCCAAGAGACCCAGTACTTC. Its translation: CASSLADSQETQYF.

The rearrangement uses TRBV5-1 and TRBJ1-1; D might be TRBD1 (6 bases). V was clipped by 1 base and J by 1 base, with 11 bases between them. This CDR3 has 15 residues. Germline V gene sequence: CDR1 SGHRS, CDR2 YFSETQ. This CDR3 is CASSLRTDSNTEAFF. The CDR3 DNA reads TGCGCCAGCAGCTTGAGGACAGATTCGAACACTGAAGCTTTCTTT.

A few counts support this clone. This chain connects TRBV9 to TRBJ2-7; 8 nucleotides align to TRBD2. V gave up 0 bases and J gave up 5 bases; unmatched junction bases: 4. CDR3 length: 14 residues. Germline loops: CDR1 SGDLS, CDR2 YYNGEE. The CDR3 nucleotides read TGTGCCAGCAGCGTAGTTAGCGGGGAGAACGAGCAGTACTTC. Translated, it gives CASSVVSGENEQYF.

The chain combines TRBV6-2 or TRBV6-3 with TRBJ1-1; tentative D call: TRBD1 (5 bases). The V and J ends lost 4 bases and 6 bases respectively, with 12 bases between them. CDR1 is MNHEY, CDR2 SVGEGT, per germline. The CDR3 consists of 13 residues. This CDR3 reads CASSSTGGSEAFF. The DNA for the CDR3 is TGTGCCAGCAGTTCCACTGGGGGGTCTGAAGCTTTCTTT.

J is TRBJ2-7 and V is TRBV30; TRBD2 aligns across 7 bases. The CDR3 runs to 17 residues. J lost 7 bases, V lost 3 bases, and 21 bases had no gene match. Germline V gene sequence: CDR1 GTSNPN, CDR2 SVGIG (reference sequence). CDR3 DNA: TGTGCCTGGAGAAGGGCGGGGGTACTCCCCCTCGGAGAGGAGCAGTACTTC. Amino acid sequence: CAWRRAGVLPLGEEQYF. Filled out from reference TRBV30 and TRBJ2-7, the complete variable domain reads SQTIHQWPATLVQPVGSPLSLECTVEGTSNPNLYWYRQAAGRGLQLLFYSVGIGQISSEVPQNLSASRPQDRQFILSSKKLLLSDSGFYLCAWRRAGVLPLGEEQYFGPGTRLTVT.

The genes are TRBV30 and TRBJ1-1; D unclear. Trimming removed 5 bases from V and 5 bases from J, with 15 bases in between. CDR3 size: 13 residues. Germline lookup yields CDR1 GTSNPN and CDR2 SVGIG (reference sequence). CDR3 loop: CAWDWGPGTEAFF. The CDR3 region has the DNA TGTGCCTGGGACTGGGGTCCGGGAACTGAAGCTTTCTTT.

The chain couples TRBV3-1 (or the pseudogene TRBV3-2) to TRBJ2-1; 7 bases are shared with TRBD2. The V segment lost 5 bases and the J segment 0 bases; nucleotides outside the gene matches: 25. Germline values: CDR1 LGHDT, CDR2 YNNKEL (reference sequence). The CDR3 covers 22 residues. The CDR3 here is CASSSRSLLALQSRSSYNEQFF. CDR3 bases: TGTGCCAGCAGCTCCAGATCCCTACTAGCGCTCCAATCGAGGAGCTCCTACAATGAGCAGTTCTTC.

CDR3 residues: CASRRLAGQSSYNEQFF. The CDR3 nucleotides are TGTGCCAGCAGAAGACTAGCGGGACAGAGCTCCTACAATGAGCAGTTCTTC. V and J are TRBV13 and TRBJ2-1; 11 nucleotides align to TRBD2. V shed 6 bases, J shed 0 bases, and the junction held 7 bases outside the gene matches. Germline CDR1 reads PRHDT; CDR2 reads FYEKMQ (reference sequence). This CDR3 spans 17 amino acids.

V is TRBV29-1 and J is TRBJ2-3; D is undetermined. V was clipped by 5 bases and J by 5 bases, with 11 bases between them. Germline CDR1 reads SQVTM; CDR2 reads ANQGSEA. The CDR3 contains 12 residues. In nucleotides, the CDR3 is TGCAGCGTTTCCATCGCAGGAGATACGCAGTATTTT. Protein sequence: CSVSIAGDTQYF.

The rearrangement uses TRBV15 and TRBJ2-3; TRBD2 agrees at 10 bases. The V segment lost 7 bases and the J segment 2 bases; nucleotides outside the gene matches: 12. Germline V gene lookup returns CDR1 LNHNV and CDR2 YYDKDF (reference sequence). This CDR3 spans 17 amino acids. Written as DNA, the CDR3 is TGTGCCACCACCCTCAGGGGAAGCGGGAGGGCCACAGATACGCAGTATTTT. Its translation is CATTLRGSGRATDTQYF.

The J gene is TRBJ1-4, the V gene TRBV13; 8 bases align to TRBD1. The CDR3 sequence is 14 residues long. With 5 bases clipped from V and 7 bases from J, the junction kept 6 bases outside the gene matches. Germline V gene data show CDR1 as PRHDT and CDR2 as FYEKMQ (reference sequence). The CDR3 reads CASSVMDRAEKLFF. In nucleotides, the CDR3 is TGTGCCAGCAGCGTAATGGACAGGGCTGAAAAACTGTTTTTT. Variable domain in full (rest from reference TRBV13 and TRBJ1-4): AAGVIQSPRHLIKEKRETATLKCYPIPRHDTVYWYQQGPGQDPQFLISFYEKMQSDKGSIPDRFSAQQFSDYHSELNMSSLELGDSALYFCASSVMDRAEKLFFGSGTQLSVL.

This rearrangement joins TRBV19 to TRBJ2-7, with 8 bases matching TRBD2. The CDR3 has 16 amino acids. Germline V gives CDR1 LNHDA, CDR2 SQIVND (reference sequence). Trimming removed 2 bases from V and 4 bases from J; junction bases left unmatched: 10. CDR3 sequence: CASSITSGQNPYEQYF. The CDR3 coding sequence is TGTGCCAGTAGTATAACTAGCGGACAAAACCCATACGAGCAGTACTTC.

V gene TRBV4-3 combines with J gene TRBJ2-7; 7 nucleotides align to TRBD1. Trimming at V came to 0 bases and at J to 3 bases, leaving 8 bases not matched to a gene. CDR3 length equals 16 residues. Germline assignment: CDR1 LGHNA and CDR2 YSLEER. CDR3 residues: CASSQDRQGRFYEQYF. As DNA, the CDR3 is TGCGCCAGCAGCCAAGACCGACAGGGAAGGTTCTACGAGCAGTACTTC.